This TCR beta chain emerged from a study of blood T cell repertoires in COVID-19. The assay was immunoSEQ multiplex PCR, and TCRdb's table has in-frame clones only and misses some. The sample lists 250,000 to 350,000 clones; approximately 90% were seen once. The V end lost 6 bases, the J end lost 7 bases, and 8 bases lay between the germline ends. The length of the CDR3 is 11 residues. The V call is TRBV12-3 or TRBV12-4, the J call TRBJ2-3; unclear D gene. This clonotype was obtained from an older woman in a cohort exposed to, infected with or recovered from COVID-19 (not recorded which). Sample: PBMCs or T cells enriched from blood (not recorded which). The CDR3 region is CASSLENTQYF. For the CDR3, the DNA is TGTGCCAGCAGCCTAGAAAATACGCAGTATTTT.